Listed below are T cell receptor beta chains from one sample, sequenced in a study of T cell responses to AZD1222 COVID-19 vaccine. Clones were read by immunoSEQ multiplex PCR, and TCRdb kept only the in-frame ones, dropping some. Among approximately 72,000 clones, roughly nine tenths were seen once, and the ten largest hold 25% to 35%. The specimen comprised peripheral blood, sampled 28 days after the second AZD1222 dose. These receptors originate from an adult who received the AZD1222 COVID-19 vaccine. Both conserved end residues are part of each CDR3. The order of the fields is clone size, J gene, V gene, D gene, CDR3 DNA, CDR3 protein. A D gene is named only where the DNA matches it firmly. Clone size, where shown, is once, few, many, or a class for clones that have expanded.

.	TRBJ1-2	TRBV15	.	TGTGCCACCCGGGATGATGGAAACTATGGCTACACCTTC	CATRDDGNYGYTF
.	TRBJ1-5	TRBV11-3	.	TGTGCCAGCAGTGGACTTGGGGCCGACAATCAGCCCCAGCATTTT	CASSGLGADNQPQHF
.	TRBJ2-3	TRBV18	.	TGTGCCAGCTCACGTAATTCCGATACGCAGTATTTT	CASSRNSDTQYF
.	TRBJ2-6	TRBV28	.	TGTGCCAGCAGTTTCAGGGAGAGCTCTGGGGCCAACGTCCTGACTTTC	CASSFRESSGANVLTF
.	TRBJ2-5	TRBV9	TRBD2	TGTGCCAGCAGCGTTGGCCTAGCGGGTAACCAAGAGACCCAGTACTTC	CASSVGLAGNQETQYF
.	TRBJ2-4	TRBV29-1	TRBD2	TGCAGCGTTCGGGGGGGCGGGAACATTCAGTACTTC	CSVRGGGNIQYF
.	TRBJ1-4	TRBV3-1/TRBV3-2	.	TGTGCCAGCAGCCAAGAAGAGGGGGTGTGGGAAACTAATGAAAAACTGTTTTTT	CASSQEEGVWETNEKLFF
.	TRBJ1-1	TRBV5-5	.	TGTGCCAGCAGCTTGGTTGAGGTGGCGGGAACTGAAGCTTTCTTT	CASSLVEVAGTEAFF
.	TRBJ2-5	TRBV6-5	.	TGTGCCAGCGGGATGCTACAGGGAGGGGAGACCCAGTACTTC	CASGMLQGGETQYF
.	TRBJ1-4	TRBV3-1/TRBV3-2	.	TGTGCCAGCAGCCGAGCGGGGGGAGGTGAAAAACTGTTTTTT	CASSRAGGGEKLFF
once	TRBJ2-7	TRBV7-9	.	TGTGCCAGCAGCTTAGCGGTAGCCAAGTCCTACGAGCAGTACTTC	CASSLAVAKSYEQYF
few	TRBJ2-1	TRBV9	.	TGTGCCAGCAGCGAAAGGGACTCCTACAATGAGCAGTTCTTC	CASSERDSYNEQFF